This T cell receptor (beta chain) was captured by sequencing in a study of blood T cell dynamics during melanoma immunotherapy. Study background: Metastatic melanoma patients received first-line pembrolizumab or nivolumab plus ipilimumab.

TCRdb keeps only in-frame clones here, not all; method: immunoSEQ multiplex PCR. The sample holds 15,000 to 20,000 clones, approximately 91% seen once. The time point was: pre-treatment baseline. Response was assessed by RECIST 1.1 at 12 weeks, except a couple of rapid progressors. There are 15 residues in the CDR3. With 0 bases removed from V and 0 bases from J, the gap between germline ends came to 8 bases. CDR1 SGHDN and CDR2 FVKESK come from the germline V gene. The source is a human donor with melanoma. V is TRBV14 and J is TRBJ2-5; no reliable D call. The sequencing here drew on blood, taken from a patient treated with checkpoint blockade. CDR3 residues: CASSQELRNQETQYF. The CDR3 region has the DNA TGTGCCAGCAGCCAAGAGCTGAGGAACCAAGAGACCCAGTACTTC.